Below are 18 T cell receptor beta chains sequenced from a single sample in a study of beta chain features in type 1 diabetes. Regarding the study as a whole: Patients with Type 1 diabetes showed moderately but significantly shorter TCRB CDR3s in all four CD4+ subsets.

These receptors' targets are unknown. As every portion of the isolated RNA was reverse transcribed, the sequencing read expressed TCRB transcripts. Using immunoSEQ multiplex PCR, the repertoire was profiled, and TCRdb retains in-frame clones only, with some absent. The sample yields about 660,000 clones, around 15% seen once. The material sequenced was naive CD4+ T cells from blood. All receptors come from a man between 18 and 35 years old with type 1 diabetes.

The DNA for the CDR3 is TGCAGCGTTGAGGAGATGGACAGGGATTGGGCAGGCTACACCTTC. This sequence encodes CSVEEMDRDWAGYTF. The chain recombines TRBV29-1 with TRBJ1-2; 8 positions match TRBD1. The length of the CDR3 is 15 residues. The junction had 14 bases not matched to a gene; V was cut back by 3 bases and J by 8 bases. Germline V CDR1 and CDR2: SQVTM, ANQGSEA.

The chain is built from TRBV5-1 and TRBJ1-1; D is unclear. This CDR3 region has 15 residues. Germline V gene lookup returns CDR1 SGHRS and CDR2 YFSETQ. Trimming left V 0 bases short and J 4 bases short, with 13 bases between. The CDR3 sequence: CASSLGSRSGTEAFF. The CDR3 DNA is TGCGCCAGCAGCTTGGGCAGCCGAAGCGGCACTGAAGCTTTCTTT.

This clone turned up a few times. This sequence joins TRBV7-9 and TRBJ1-2; D is unresolved. V was trimmed by 1 base and J by 5 bases, leaving 5 bases between them. The germline gives CDR1 SEHNR, CDR2 FQNEAQ (reference sequence). The length of the CDR3 is 12 residues. The CDR3 sequence is CASSLETYGYTF. The CDR3 bases are TGTGCCAGCAGCTTAGAAACTTATGGCTACACCTTC.

The chain carries TRBV19 and TRBJ2-5; perhaps TRBD2 as D (7 bases). Per germline, CDR1 LNHDA and CDR2 SQIVND (reference sequence). The CDR3 totals 14 residues. The germline V and J ends were trimmed by 7 bases and 4 bases, with 16 bases remaining between them. The CDR3 DNA is TGTGCCAGTACCCGTGGGGGGGCAGGAGAGACCCAGTACTTC. Its translation is CASTRGGAGETQYF.

This clone was recorded a few times. The chain is built from TRBV29-1 and TRBJ1-1, with D tentatively TRBD1 (5 bases). Germline V lookup: CDR1 SQVTM, CDR2 ANQGSEA. The CDR3 is 12 amino acids. CDR3 in amino acids: CSLRTGDTEAFF. DNA for the CDR3: TGCAGTCTCAGAACAGGTGACACTGAAGCTTTCTTT.

Note on this clone: Other nucleotide sequences from this sample produce the same CDR3. V usage is TRBV20-1 and J usage is TRBJ2-3; D may be TRBD2 (5 bases). The CDR3 is 11 amino acids. Germline V lookup: CDR1 DFQATT, CDR2 SNEGSKA (reference sequence). Trimming stripped 6 bases from V and 4 bases from J, with 8 bases between. CDR3 nucleotide sequence: TGCAGTGCCCTGCGGGCAGATACGCAGTATTTT. Protein sequence: CSALRADTQYF.

The rearrangement links TRBV5-4 to TRBJ2-1, with 14 bases aligning to TRBD2. The CDR3 sequence is 19 residues long. J gave up 0 bases and V 0 bases, and 5 bases lay outside the gene matches. In germline, CDR1 is SGHNT, CDR2 YYREEE (reference sequence). The chain's CDR3 is CASSLGTSGGPSSYNEQFF. The CDR3 nucleotides read TGTGCCAGCAGCTTGGGGACTAGCGGGGGGCCAAGCTCCTACAATGAGCAGTTCTTC.

A few counts support this clone. V is TRBV5-6 and J is TRBJ2-4; tentatively, D is TRBD1 (5 bases). Per germline, CDR1 SGHDT and CDR2 YYEEEE. The length of the CDR3 is 17 residues. V was trimmed by 0 bases and J by 0 bases, leaving 13 bases between them. The CDR3 nucleotides are TGTGCCAGCAGCTTGGCCTACAGGACCCTAGCCAAAAACATTCAGTACTTC. This gives the protein CASSLAYRTLAKNIQYF. Supplemented by reference TRBV5-6 and TRBJ2-4, the full variable domain reads DAGVTQSPTHLIKTRGQQVTLRCSPKSGHDTVSWYQQALGQGPQFIFQYYEEEERQRGNFPDRFSGHQFPNYSSELNVNALLLGDSALYLCASSLAYRTLAKNIQYFGAGTRLSVL.

The J gene is TRBJ2-7, the V gene TRBV7-9; 9 nucleotides agree with TRBD1. V lost 7 bases to trimming and J lost 4 bases; unmatched junction nucleotides: 8. CDR3 length: 14 amino acids. CDR1 SEHNR and CDR2 FQNEAQ come from the germline V gene (reference sequence). CDR3 region: CASNRLGTGYEQYF. The CDR3 DNA follows: TGTGCCAGCAACCGACTGGGGACAGGGTACGAGCAGTACTTC.

This clone was counted only a few times. This CDR3 reads CASSLEGIGQPQHF. CDR3 nucleotides: TGCGCCAGCAGCTTGGAAGGGATCGGTCAGCCCCAGCATTTT. This rearrangement joins TRBV5-1 to TRBJ1-5; no firm D call. This CDR3 has 14 amino acids. Trimming took off 0 bases at V and 6 bases at J, with 10 bases between the two ends. The V gene's germline CDR1 is SGHRS and CDR2 YFSETQ.

In DNA form, the CDR3 reads TGTGCCAGCAGCCACGAGGCTTACTATGGCTACACCTTC. Its translation is CASSHEAYYGYTF. The V call is TRBV7-2, the J call TRBJ1-2; D is unclear. Germline V gene lookup returns CDR1 SGHTA and CDR2 FQGNSA. Trimming took off 5 bases at V and 3 bases at J, with 10 bases between the two ends. The CDR3 consists of 13 residues. Full variable domain (missing parts from reference TRBV7-2 and TRBJ1-2): GAGVSQSPSNKVTEKGKDVELRCDPISGHTALYWYRQSLGQGLEFLIYFQGNSAPDKSGLPSDRFSAERTGGSVSTLTIQRTQQEDSAVYLCASSHEAYYGYTFGSGTRLTVV.

In the case of this clone: The same CDR3 arises from other DNA sequences in this sample as well. The chain combines TRBV29-1 with TRBJ1-1, with D perhaps TRBD1 (6 bases). This CDR3 is built from 13 residues. From germline, CDR1 is SQVTM and CDR2 ANQGSEA. Trimming took off 4 bases at V and 0 bases at J, with 9 bases between the two ends. The chain's CDR3 is CSVGRTVNTEAFF. CDR3 DNA: TGCAGCGTTGGGCGGACAGTGAACACTGAAGCTTTCTTT.

This rearrangement joins TRBV18 to TRBJ2-7; 10 bases map to TRBD1. Germline V lookup: CDR1 KGHSH, CDR2 LQKENI. The CDR3 has 14 amino acids. V was pared by 6 bases and J by 6 bases, with 8 bases of the junction left unmatched. The CDR3 sequence: CASSTGTGVTEQYF. The DNA of the CDR3 is TGTGCCAGCTCGACCGGGACAGGGGTTACCGAGCAGTACTTC.

CDR3 bases: TGTGCCAGCTCCCCCCTGAAGCGGGAGGGCAGCAATGAGCAGTTCTTC. It is translated as CASSPLKREGSNEQFF. This chain joins TRBV18 and TRBJ2-1, with TRBD2 matching over 10 bases. J lost 6 bases, V lost 6 bases, and 11 bases had no gene match. Germline CDR1 is KGHSH and CDR2 is LQKENI. CDR3 length: 16 residues.

V gene TRBV5-1 combines with J gene TRBJ2-5; D call uncertain. The CDR3 covers 14 residues. Germline V gene data show CDR1 as SGHRS and CDR2 as YFSETQ. Trimming left V 3 bases short and J 2 bases short, with 11 bases between. In DNA form, the CDR3 reads TGCGCCAGCAGCTGGATCCCAGATCAAGAGACCCAGTACTTC. Translating gives CASSWIPDQETQYF.

This clone appeared a few times. Germline is not matched at one junction end, which may reflect a read error. The chain links TRBV5-4 to TRBJ2-1; tentatively, D is TRBD2 (6 bases). Germline V gene data show CDR1 as SGHNT and CDR2 as YYREEE (reference sequence). This CDR3 contains 13 residues. CDR3 amino acids: CASSQDVGGQQFF. The CDR3 nucleotides are TGCGCCAGCAGCCAAGATGTGGGGGGTCAGCAGTTCTTC.

A word on this clone: The junction does not match germline at one end; this may be a read error. The V and J genes are TRBV9 and TRBJ2-1; 8 bases align to TRBD2. There are 13 residues in the CDR3. Germline V gene lookup returns CDR1 SGDLS and CDR2 YYNGEE. CDR3 sequence: CANSVAGLNEQFF. The CDR3 region has the DNA TGTGCCAACAGCGTAGCGGGGCTCAATGAGCAGTTCTTC.

Only a few counts were recorded for this clone. This sequence joins TRBV30 and TRBJ1-1; D gene unclear. The ends were cut back, 0 bases at V and 4 bases at J, with 12 bases in the middle. Germline CDR1 is GTSNPN and CDR2 is SVGIG (reference sequence). The CDR3 is 14 residues long. The CDR3 DNA reads as TGTGCCTGGAGTGTAAGGGTTTCGGCCACTGAAGCTTTCTTT. Amino acid sequence: CAWSVRVSATEAFF.